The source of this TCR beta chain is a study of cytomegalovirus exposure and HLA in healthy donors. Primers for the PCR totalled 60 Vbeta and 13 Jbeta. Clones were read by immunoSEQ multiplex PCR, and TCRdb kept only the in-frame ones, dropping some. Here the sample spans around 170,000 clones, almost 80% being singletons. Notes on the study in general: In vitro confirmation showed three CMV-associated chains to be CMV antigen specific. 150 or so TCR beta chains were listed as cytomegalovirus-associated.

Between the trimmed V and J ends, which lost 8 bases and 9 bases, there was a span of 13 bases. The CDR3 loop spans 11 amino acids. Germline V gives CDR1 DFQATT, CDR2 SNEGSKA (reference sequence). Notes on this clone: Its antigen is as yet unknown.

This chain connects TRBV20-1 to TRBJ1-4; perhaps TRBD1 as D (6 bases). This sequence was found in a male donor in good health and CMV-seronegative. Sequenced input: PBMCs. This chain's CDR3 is CSTETGKKLFF. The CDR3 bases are TGCAGTACCGAAACAGGGAAAAAACTGTTTTTT.